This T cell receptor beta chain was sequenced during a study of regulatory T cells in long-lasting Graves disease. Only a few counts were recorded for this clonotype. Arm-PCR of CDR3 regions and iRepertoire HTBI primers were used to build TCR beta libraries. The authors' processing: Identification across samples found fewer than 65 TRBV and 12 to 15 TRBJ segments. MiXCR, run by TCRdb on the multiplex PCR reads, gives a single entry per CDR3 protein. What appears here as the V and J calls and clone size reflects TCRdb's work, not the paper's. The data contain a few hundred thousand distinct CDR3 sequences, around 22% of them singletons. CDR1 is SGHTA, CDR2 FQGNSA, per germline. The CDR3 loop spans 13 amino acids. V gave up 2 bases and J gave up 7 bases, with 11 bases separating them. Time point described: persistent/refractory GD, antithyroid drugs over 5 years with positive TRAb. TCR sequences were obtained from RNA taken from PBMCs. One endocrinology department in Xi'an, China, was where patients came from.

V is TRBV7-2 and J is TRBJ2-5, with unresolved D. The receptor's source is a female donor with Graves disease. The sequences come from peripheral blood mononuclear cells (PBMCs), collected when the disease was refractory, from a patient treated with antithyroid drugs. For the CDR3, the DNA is TGTGCCAGCAGCTTAACCCCTGTGGGGACCCAGTACTTC. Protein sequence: CASSLTPVGTQYF.